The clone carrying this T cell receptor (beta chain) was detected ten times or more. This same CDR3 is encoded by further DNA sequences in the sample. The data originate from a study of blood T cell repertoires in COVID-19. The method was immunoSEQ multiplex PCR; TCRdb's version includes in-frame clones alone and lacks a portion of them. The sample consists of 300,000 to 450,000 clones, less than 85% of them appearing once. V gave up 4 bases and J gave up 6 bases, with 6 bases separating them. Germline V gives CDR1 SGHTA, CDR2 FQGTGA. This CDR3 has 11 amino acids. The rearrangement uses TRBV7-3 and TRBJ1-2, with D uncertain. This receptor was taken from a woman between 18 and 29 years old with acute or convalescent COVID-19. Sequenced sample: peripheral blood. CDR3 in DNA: TGTGCCAGCAGCTCCGGTAATGGCTACACCTTC. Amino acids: CASSSGNGYTF.